This T cell receptor beta chain was obtained from a study of blood T cell repertoires in COVID-19 (dated by TCRdb to about 2020). About the full investigation: The collaborator samples originated in the United States, Italy and Spain and spanned the acute and convalescent phases of COVID-19. The prospective study material was composed of cDNA or gDNA derived from T cells, B-cell-depleted T cells, or PBMCs. The dataset comprised deeply sampled blood TCRbeta repertoires from subjects exposed to, actively infected with, or recovered from COVID-19. The repertoires were released in a freely available public database meant as a resource for research on the immune response to SARS-CoV-2. The samples were drawn from the first 160 participants of the ongoing ImmuneRACE study and from 1,254 subjects provided by 6 global collaborators. Sample metadata almost always included a de-identified subject ID, COVID-19 status, age in years and sex. Where available, HLA class I and class II types were obtained from metadata supplied by the sample provider rather than from assay-based typing.

The collaborating institutions used their own protocols to collect whole blood in K2EDTA tubes. For TCRbeta analysis, collaborator samples were shipped as frozen whole blood, as isolated PBMCs, or as DNA extracted from either sample type. TCRbeta CDR3 regions were amplified from genomic DNA by means of the immunoSEQ Assay, a bias-controlled multiplex PCR. As for the original processing: The number of nucleated cells in each sample was estimated by amplification of reference gene primers within the assay. To quantify the absolute abundance of each unique TCRbeta CDR3 rearrangement, sequence reads were collapsed and filtered. For each sample, productive Simpson clonality was calculated by taking the square root of Simpson's diversity index across productive rearrangements. TCRdb limited this immuneACCESS table to in-frame rearrangements with V and J called. A share of clones is missing; checked studies link under half to unresolved V genes, and the rest is unexplained. V, J and clone size are taken as reported in that table, and D and trimming were inferred from the DNA itself. Recorded for this sample are about 190,000 clones; around four fifths of them occurred a single time. The ten largest make up less than 3.5% of the sample.

As regards this clone: Its antigen remains undetermined. Base qualities are missing; no much larger clone stands one base away.

From a lookup of the germline V gene, CDR1 and CDR2 are WSHSY and SAAADI. The cysteine opens and the phenylalanine closes a CDR3 of 13 amino acids. Just CDR3 DNA is preserved here, 39 bases in frame from base 1. Ends trimmed: V by 10 bases, J by 3 bases; bases unmatched to a gene: 5. Beyond this particular receptor, the publication reports: Clinical and demographic metadata were provided uncurated, with the amount varying by source and participant.

The sequence is built from TRBV10-2 and TRBJ2-2; 7 central bases correspond to TRBD2. The specimen sequenced was peripheral blood. The sequence was collected from a man aged 45-60 years with active or convalescent COVID-19. In nucleotides, the sequence is TGCGCCATCCGACGGGAGGACACCGGGGAGCTGTTTTTT. It codes for CAIRREDTGELFF.